The 22 T cell receptor beta chains in this list originate from one sample, sequenced in a study of CD8 T cells in Susac syndrome. About 0.5 to 1 ug RNA was reverse transcribed with random hexamers. TCRdb analysed the immunoSEQ multiplex PCR reads with MiXCR anew, one entry per CDR3 protein. The sample contains around 170,000 distinct CDR3 sequences, approximately 95% of which appear only once. The source material was CD8+ T cells from PBMCs. The origin of the receptors is a human donor with multiple sclerosis.

V and J are TRBV4-1 and TRBJ2-7, with TRBD2 matching 11 bases. The CDR3 is 17 residues long. V lost 4 bases to trimming and J lost 0 bases; unmatched junction nucleotides: 8. Germline assignment: CDR1 MGHRA and CDR2 YSYEKL. CDR3: CASSPISGRVSSYEQYF. The DNA for the CDR3 is TGCGCCAGCAGCCCTATTAGCGGGAGGGTGAGCTCCTACGAGCAGTACTTC.

Worth noting for this clonotype: The junction differs from germline at one of its ends, possibly a read error. This chain links TRBV7-9 with TRBJ2-1; TRBD2 is a possible D gene (5 bases). The germline V gene encodes CDR1 SEHNR and CDR2 FQNEAQ (reference sequence). The CDR3 sequence is 14 residues long. The CDR3 region has the DNA TGTGCCAGCAACTTAGACGGGATATACAATGAGCAGTTCTTC. It specifies CASNLDGIYNEQFF. Full variable domain (remainder filled in from reference TRBV7-9 and TRBJ2-1): DTGVSQNPRHKITKRGQNVTFRCDPISEHNRLYWYRQTLGQGPEFLTYFQNEAQLEKSRLLSDRFSAERPKGSFSTLEIQRTEQGDSAMYLCASNLDGIYNEQFFGPGTRLTVL.

The CDR3 sequence: CASSLAAGNEQFF. The CDR3 DNA follows: TGTGCCAGCAGCTTAGCCGCAGGGAATGAGCAGTTCTTC. The chain is built from TRBV7-9 and TRBJ2-1, with a possible D match to TRBD1 (5 bases). Germline V gene sequence: CDR1 SEHNR, CDR2 FQNEAQ (reference sequence). The CDR3 spans 13 residues. Trimming shortened V by 0 bases and J by 7 bases, and 7 bases separated the two germline ends.

CDR3 nucleotide sequence: TGCAGTGCTTCCGATTTTGGGAACCAAGAGACCCAGTACTTC. Its protein is CSASDFGNQETQYF. The rearrangement joins TRBV20-1 to TRBJ2-5; D call uncertain. Germline CDR1 DFQATT, CDR2 SNEGSKA (reference sequence). The CDR3 sequence is 14 residues long. Trimming stripped 5 bases from V and 0 bases from J, with 13 bases between.

The V and J genes are TRBV6-1 and TRBJ2-3; D possibly matches TRBD1 or TRBD2 (6 bases each). This CDR3 region has 16 residues. Germline lookup yields CDR1 MNHNS and CDR2 SASEGT. Trimming cost V 4 bases and J 2 bases, with 16 bases left between them. The CDR3 nucleotides are TGTGCCAGCAGTGTACCGGTGAGGGGGGCCACAGATACGCAGTATTTT. Protein: CASSVPVRGATDTQYF.

This chain connects TRBV3-1 to TRBJ2-3; D unclear. Trimming took off 0 bases at V and 5 bases at J, with 18 bases between the two ends. This CDR3 comprises 17 residues. The germline V gene encodes CDR1 LGHDT and CDR2 YNNKEL (reference sequence). The CDR3 nucleotides read TGTGCCAGCAGCCAAGATTGGTCGGGTCGGCTTGTAGATACGCAGTATTTT. This sequence encodes CASSQDWSGRLVDTQYF.

The genes are TRBV28 and TRBJ2-7; a possible D gene is TRBD2 (6 bases). Deletions cut 2 bases from V and 4 bases from J, with 15 bases between. Per the germline V gene, CDR1 is MDHEN and CDR2 is SYDVKM. The length of the CDR3 is 15 residues. This CDR3 reads CASSLLAGRPYEQYF. The CDR3 nucleotides are TGTGCCAGCAGTTTACTGGCAGGGAGGCCTTACGAGCAGTACTTC.

This clonotype appeared a single time. Sequence at one end of the junction differs from germline and may be a read error. This sequence joins TRBV5-3 and TRBJ2-5, with D tentatively TRBD1 (5 bases). TRBV5-3 is given ORF status, its function remaining uncertain. The CDR3 totals 16 residues. Written as DNA, the CDR3 is TGTGCCAGCAGCTTGTCGGCAGGGTGGTCCCAAGAGACCCAGTACTTC. Encoded protein: CASSLSAGWSQETQYF.

The gene calls are TRBV20-1 and TRBJ2-1; D may be TRBD1 (5 bases). Per germline, CDR1 DFQATT and CDR2 SNEGSKA (reference sequence). The CDR3 covers 10 residues. The V gene lost 3 bases and the J gene lost 9 bases, with 6 bases spanning the gap. CDR3 amino acids: CSARGPEQFF. In nucleotides, the CDR3 is TGCAGTGCTAGGGGGCCTGAGCAGTTCTTC.

This rearrangement joins TRBV5-1 to TRBJ2-7; no clear D gene. Germline V gene data show CDR1 as SGHRS and CDR2 as YFSETQ. This CDR3 spans 16 amino acids. Trimming removed 0 bases at V and 2 bases at J, with 15 bases between. The CDR3 protein is CASSLGPIRQTYEQYF. The CDR3 region has the DNA TGCGCCAGCAGCTTGGGGCCAATTCGTCAGACCTACGAGCAGTACTTC. Supplemented by reference TRBV5-1 and TRBJ2-7, the full variable domain reads KAGVTQTPRYLIKTRGQQVTLSCSPISGHRSVSWYQQTPGQGLQFLFEYFSETQRNKGNFPGRFSGRQFSNSRSEMNVSTLELGDSALYLCASSLGPIRQTYEQYFGPGTRLTVT.

The V gene is TRBV18, the J gene TRBJ2-7; D not resolved. CDR1 KGHSH and CDR2 LQKENI come from the germline V gene. This CDR3 contains 13 residues. The V and J ends lost 10 bases and 2 bases respectively, with 15 bases between them. The CDR3 DNA reads as TGTGCCACCCGCCTCGGGTCCACCTACGAGCAGTACTTC. The encoded protein is CATRLGSTYEQYF. The entire variable domain, with the rest obtained from reference TRBV18 and TRBJ2-7, is as follows: NAGVMQNPRHLVRRRGQEARLRCSPMKGHSHVYWYRQLPEEGLKFMVYLQKENIIDESGMPKERFSAEFPKEGPSILRIQQVVRGDSAAYFCATRLGSTYEQYFGPGTRLTVT.

V and J are TRBV20-1 and TRBJ2-1; possibly TRBD1 for D (6 bases). Trimming left V 2 bases short and J 6 bases short, with 11 bases between. CDR1 DFQATT and CDR2 SNEGSKA come from the germline V gene (reference sequence). The CDR3 runs to 13 residues. The CDR3 here is CSARHREGNEQFF. CDR3 DNA sequence: TGCAGTGCTAGACACAGGGAAGGCAATGAGCAGTTCTTC.

CDR3 nucleotides: TGTGCCAGCAGCGGAAATCTAGCGGGGGAGCAGTTCTTC. Translated, it gives CASSGNLAGEQFF. V and J are TRBV5-6 and TRBJ2-1, with 9 bases matching TRBD2. Trimming took 4 bases from V and 10 from J; bases not matched to a gene: 6. Germline V gene data show CDR1 as SGHDT and CDR2 as YYEEEE. This CDR3 is built from 13 residues.

The chain's CDR3 is CASHRTGGFQPQHF. The CDR3 DNA follows: TGTGCCAGCCACAGGACAGGGGGCTTTCAGCCCCAGCATTTT. J is TRBJ1-5 and V is TRBV2; TRBD1 agrees at 11 bases. The CDR3 is 14 amino acids. Germline V gives CDR1 SNHLY, CDR2 FYNNEI. J gave up 6 bases and V 8 bases, and 6 bases lay outside the gene matches. Together with reference TRBV2 and TRBJ1-5, the CDR3 gives the full variable domain: EPEVTQTPSHQVTQMGQEVILRCVPISNHLYFYWYRQILGQKVEFLVSFYNNEISEKSEIFDDQFSVERPDGSNFTLKIRSTKLEDSAMYFCASHRTGGFQPQHFGDGTRLSIL.

V usage is TRBV12-5 and J usage is TRBJ1-1, with 9 bases lining up with TRBD1. This CDR3 has 15 amino acids. Trimming took 2 bases from V and 3 from J; bases not matched to a gene: 4. The germline gives CDR1 LGHNT, CDR2 FRNRAP. The CDR3: CASGLTRQGDTEAFF. The CDR3 DNA is TGTGCTAGTGGTTTGACTCGACAGGGGGACACTGAAGCTTTCTTT.

This clonotype was observed a single time. This chain uses TRBV7-8 with TRBJ2-7; perhaps TRBD1 as D (6 bases). The V gene's germline CDR1 is SGHVS and CDR2 FQNEAQ. Trimming pared 5 bases from V and 2 bases from J, leaving 16 bases between. The length of the CDR3 is 15 residues. The CDR3 sequence: CASSPAVTGPYEQYF. CDR3 coding DNA: TGTGCCAGCAGCCCAGCAGTTACAGGGCCCTACGAGCAGTACTTC.

The chain uses TRBV13 and TRBJ1-1, with D possibly TRBD1 on 5 matching bases. Deletions cut 5 bases from V and 5 bases from J, with 21 bases between. The CDR3 runs 16 residues. Germline V gene data show CDR1 as PRHDT and CDR2 as FYEKMQ (reference sequence). As DNA, the CDR3 is TGTGCCAGCAGCGGAGCGAGGCGGCAGGGTGAGACTGAAGCTTTCTTT. This gives the protein CASSGARRQGETEAFF.

This sequence joins TRBV20-1 and TRBJ2-7; 11 bases align to TRBD2. Unmatched junction bases numbered 5, after V lost 1 base and J lost 3 bases. The germline gives CDR1 DFQATT, CDR2 SNEGSKA (reference sequence). The CDR3 loop spans 15 amino acids. Written as DNA, the CDR3 is TGCAGTGCTAGAGTTCTAGCGGGGGGACTCTACGAGCAGTACTTC. This translates into CSARVLAGGLYEQYF.

The chain combines TRBV29-1 with TRBJ2-7; 8 bases match TRBD2. The germline gives CDR1 SQVTM, CDR2 ANQGSEA. V dropped 6 bases and J dropped 5; count of bases not matched to a gene: 9. CDR3 size: 13 residues. As DNA, the CDR3 is TGCAGCGTGATATTAGCGGGATCCCACGAGCAGTACTTC. Translated: CSVILAGSHEQYF.

The chain combines TRBV27 with TRBJ1-1; D may be TRBD1 (6 bases). The germline CDR1 and CDR2 sequences are MNHEY and SMNVEV (reference sequence). The CDR3 runs 14 residues. The V gene lost 6 bases and the J gene lost 6 bases, with 17 bases spanning the gap. DNA for the CDR3: TGTGCCAGCAGGGTCGAACAGGGAGCCCCTGAAGCTTTCTTT. As protein: CASRVEQGAPEAFF.

The rearrangement joins TRBV7-8 to TRBJ2-4; 8 bases map to TRBD2. The CDR3 extends over 20 amino acids. From germline, CDR1 is SGHVS and CDR2 FQNEAQ. J was trimmed by 7 bases and V by 2 bases; bases with no gene match: 22. CDR3 sequence reads: CASSLFIWGSGTPRGNIQYF. In DNA form, the CDR3 reads TGTGCCAGCAGCTTATTTATTTGGGGTAGCGGGACTCCCCGGGGGAACATTCAGTACTTC.

V usage is TRBV4-1 and J usage is TRBJ2-4; perhaps TRBD2 as D (6 bases). CDR1 and CDR2 from the germline V gene are MGHRA and YSYEKL. The CDR3 is made up of 15 amino acids. Trimming shortened V by 0 bases and J by 8 bases, and 14 bases separated the two germline ends. The CDR3 sequence is CASSQDRRGRHIQYF. The CDR3 DNA reads TGCGCCAGCAGCCAAGACAGGAGGGGTAGGCACATTCAGTACTTC.